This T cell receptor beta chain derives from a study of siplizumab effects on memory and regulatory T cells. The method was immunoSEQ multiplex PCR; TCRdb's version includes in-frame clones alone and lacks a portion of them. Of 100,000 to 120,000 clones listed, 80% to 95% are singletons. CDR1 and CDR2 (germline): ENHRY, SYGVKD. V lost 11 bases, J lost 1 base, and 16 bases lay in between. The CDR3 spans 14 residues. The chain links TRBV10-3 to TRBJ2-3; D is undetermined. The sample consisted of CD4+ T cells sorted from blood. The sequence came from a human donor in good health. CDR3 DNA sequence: TGTGCCTCCATTAGTAGTACAGGCACAGATACGCAGTATTTT. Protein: CASISSTGTDTQYF.